This record looks at one T cell receptor (beta chain) sequence and its context. Sequencing used immunoSEQ multiplex PCR; TCRdb keeps in-frame clones, though not all of them. The table has roughly 700,000 clones, under 80% seen once. This CDR3 comprises 13 residues. Trimming took off 3 bases at V and 4 bases at J, with 10 bases between the two ends. The germline V gene has CDR1 SGHNT and CDR2 YYREEE (reference sequence). These data come from a study of shared clonotypes between healthy human individuals. This clonotype originated in a woman aged 30 to 39 in good health. The gene calls are TRBV5-4 and TRBJ1-1; possible D gene TRBD1, 6 bases. The sample comprised memory CD4+ T cells sorted from blood. Subset here: CD45RA-negative fraction. The CDR3 DNA follows: TGTGCCAGCAGCTGGACAGACGGCACTGAAGCTTTCTTT. It is translated as CASSWTDGTEAFF.